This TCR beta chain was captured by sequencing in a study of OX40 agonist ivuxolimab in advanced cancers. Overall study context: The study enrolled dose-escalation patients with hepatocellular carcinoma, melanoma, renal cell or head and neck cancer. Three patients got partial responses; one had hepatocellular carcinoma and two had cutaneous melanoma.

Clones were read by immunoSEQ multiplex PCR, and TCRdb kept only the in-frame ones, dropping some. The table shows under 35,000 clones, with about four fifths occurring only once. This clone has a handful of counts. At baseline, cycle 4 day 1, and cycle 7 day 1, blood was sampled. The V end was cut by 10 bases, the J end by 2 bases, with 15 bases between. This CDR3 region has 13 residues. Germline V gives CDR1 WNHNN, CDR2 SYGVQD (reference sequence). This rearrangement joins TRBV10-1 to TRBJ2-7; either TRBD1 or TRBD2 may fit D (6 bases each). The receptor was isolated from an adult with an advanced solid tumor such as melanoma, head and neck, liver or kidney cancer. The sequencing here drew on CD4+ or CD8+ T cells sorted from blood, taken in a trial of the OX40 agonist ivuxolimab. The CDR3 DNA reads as TGCGCCACCCCGGGGGCGTTACCCTACGAGCAGTACTTC. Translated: CATPGALPYEQYF.